A single sample is the source of the 11 T cell receptor beta chains below, sequenced in a study of blood T cell repertoires in COVID-19. Sequencing was performed with immunoSEQ multiplex PCR; in TCRdb, only in-frame clones are kept and a portion is missing. The sample holds 300,000 to 350,000 clones; approximately 86% are singletons and the top ten take about 4.2%. Sequencing was carried out using PBMCs or T cells enriched from blood (not recorded which). Every receptor here comes from a woman in her thirties or forties with acute COVID-19.

The chain carries TRBV5-1 and TRBJ1-3; D may be TRBD1 (6 bases). CDR1 and CDR2 from the germline V gene are SGHRS and YFSETQ. V was pared by 7 bases and J by 0 bases, with 20 bases between. CDR3 size: 17 residues. CDR3 sequence: CASGPISGQTSGNTIYF. CDR3 sequence (DNA): TGCGCCAGCGGCCCGATATCGGGACAAACCTCTGGAAACACCATATATTTT.

The chain joins TRBV7-8 to TRBJ1-2; the D gene is possibly TRBD1 (5 bases). Per germline, CDR1 SGHVS and CDR2 FQNEAQ. The CDR3 has 13 residues. The V end lost 1 base, the J end lost 7 bases, and 10 bases lay between the germline ends. CDR3 loop: CASSLGPGGGYTF. CDR3 coding DNA: TGTGCCAGCAGCTTAGGGCCGGGGGGTGGCTACACCTTC.

The rearrangement uses TRBV7-2 and TRBJ2-5, with D perhaps matching TRBD1 (5 bases). The CDR3 is made up of 15 amino acids. CDR1 and CDR2 (germline): SGHTA, FQGNSA. Trimming removed 5 bases from V and 2 bases from J, with 15 bases in between. CDR3 DNA sequence: TGTGCCAGCAGCCGCGGCCCAGGGTCACAAGAGACCCAGTACTTC. This encodes CASSRGPGSQETQYF.

In nucleotides, the CDR3 is TGTGCCAGCAGTGAGGGTACAGGGTGGGAGACCCAGTACTTC. As protein: CASSEGTGWETQYF. This sequence joins TRBV6-1 and TRBJ2-5; a possible D gene is TRBD1 (6 bases). The V gene's germline CDR1 is MNHNS and CDR2 SASEGT. CDR3 length: 14 residues. With 3 bases removed from V and 5 bases from J, the gap between germline ends came to 13 bases.

The chain combines TRBV10-3 with TRBJ2-3; D possibly corresponds to TRBD2 (6 bases). Germline V gene sequence: CDR1 ENHRY, CDR2 SYGVKD. Trimming shortened V by 10 bases and J by 4 bases, and 18 bases separated the two germline ends. This CDR3 comprises 14 residues. CDR3 sequence (DNA): TGTGCCACCCGCGGGTTTCCGGGGGCAGATACGCAGTATTTT. As protein: CATRGFPGADTQYF.

This clone has only one observation. The V and J genes are TRBV7-9 and TRBJ2-3; 9 bases are shared with TRBD1. CDR1 and CDR2 from the germline V gene are SEHNR and FQNEAQ (reference sequence). V shed 6 bases and J 2 bases; nucleotides not matched to a gene: 6. This CDR3 is 15 amino acids long. In nucleotides, the CDR3 is TGTGCCAGCAGGGGGACAGGGTACTCCACAGATACGCAGTATTTT. Its translation is CASRGTGYSTDTQYF. Drawing the rest from reference TRBV7-9 and TRBJ2-3, the complete variable domain is DTGVSQNPRHKITKRGQNVTFRCDPISEHNRLYWYRQTLGQGPEFLTYFQNEAQLEKSRLLSDRFSAERPKGSFSTLEIQRTEQGDSAMYLCASRGTGYSTDTQYFGPGTRLTVL.

The rearrangement uses TRBV5-6 and TRBJ1-5; perhaps TRBD1 as D (6 bases). The CDR3 consists of 15 residues. V gave up 3 bases and J gave up 5 bases, with 15 bases separating them. Germline V CDR1 and CDR2: SGHDT, YYEEEE. CDR3 residues: CASSYGGGRYQPQHF. The CDR3 DNA reads TGTGCCAGCAGCTATGGCGGGGGGCGTTATCAGCCCCAGCATTTT.

This clone was recorded only once. The chain links TRBV27 to TRBJ2-1; TRBD1 matches at 7 bases. This CDR3 has 14 amino acids. CDR1 is MNHEY, CDR2 SMNVEV, per germline (reference sequence). V shed 9 bases and J 6 bases; nucleotides not matched to a gene: 11. The CDR3 DNA reads TGTGCCAGATCCGGGACAGAGGGCTCCAATGAGCAGTTCTTC. As protein: CARSGTEGSNEQFF.

Remarks on this clone: The identical CDR3 is also encoded by other nucleotide sequences in the sample. The V call is TRBV13, the J call TRBJ1-1, with a possible D match to TRBD1 (6 bases). This CDR3 is built from 15 residues. The V gene's germline CDR1 is PRHDT and CDR2 FYEKMQ (reference sequence). The V and J ends lost 0 bases and 1 base respectively, with 9 bases between them. The DNA of the CDR3 is TGTGCCAGCAGCTTAGGAACAGGGAAGAACACTGAAGCTTTCTTT. This sequence encodes CASSLGTGKNTEAFF.

This clone was seen only once. The genes are TRBV14 and TRBJ2-3, with unresolved D. This CDR3 is 15 amino acids long. The germline V and J ends were trimmed by 0 bases and 2 bases, with 9 bases remaining between them. Per the germline V gene, CDR1 is SGHDN and CDR2 is FVKESK. The CDR3 DNA reads TGTGCCAGCAGCCAAGACAGGTCTATCACAGATACGCAGTATTTT. Encoded protein: CASSQDRSITDTQYF.

In its sample, this clone was seen once. V and J are TRBV4-2 and TRBJ1-2; 8 bases agree with TRBD1. This CDR3 is 15 amino acids long. CDR1 is LGHNA and CDR2 is YNFKEQ in the germline V gene. V lost 3 bases to trimming and J lost 5 bases; unmatched junction nucleotides: 8. Here the CDR3 reads CASSQEDRVRYGYTF. For the CDR3, the DNA is TGTGCCAGCAGCCAGGAGGACAGGGTGAGATATGGCTACACCTTC.